This TCR beta chain was captured in a study of blood T cells in healthy people across ages. Study-wide results and limits: Measured against age, TCR beta diversity per million T cells decreased in a roughly linear manner. The unknown donor CMV status may have confounded expanded clonotype changes.

Caucasian individuals from Russia who were healthy and aged roughly 6 to 95 acted as donors. A minimum of 6 micrograms of total RNA was extracted per sample. The table lists this clonotype with many counts. Its antigen is as yet unknown. Primers used in a second PCR of roughly 6 to 12 cycles were a sample-barcoded 5' primer and a J-beta primer mix. TCRdb independently ran MiXCR on the 5' RACE reads; one entry per CDR3 protein. The sample has more than 550,000 distinct CDR3 sequences, around a fifth seen once. The clonotype comes from a man between 65 and 85 years old in good health. Source material: blood.

This chain's CDR3 is CASSLGDRQETQYF. Here the CDR3 DNA reads TGCGCCAGCAGCTTGGGGGACAGACAAGAGACCCAGTACTTC. V usage is TRBV5-1 and J usage is TRBJ2-5; 7 bases align to TRBD1. The CDR3 is made up of 14 amino acids. The germline CDR1 and CDR2 sequences are SGHRS and YFSETQ. V gave up 0 bases and J gave up 2 bases; unmatched junction bases: 1.